This T cell receptor (beta chain) is drawn from a study of cytomegalovirus exposure and HLA in healthy donors. The germline V gene encodes CDR1 ENHRY and CDR2 SYGVKD. This CDR3 is 13 amino acids long. Trimming left V 10 bases short and J 2 bases short, with 12 bases between. The PCR was carried out with 60 Vbeta primers and 13 Jbeta primers. Sequenced by immunoSEQ multiplex PCR; TCRdb stores in-frame clones only, minus some. This table has around 37,000 clones, around 74% appearing once. The chain joins TRBV10-3 to TRBJ2-4; no firm D call. The TCR sequence derives from a man aged 25-45 years in good health and CMV-seronegative. Sequencing was carried out using PBMCs. For the CDR3, the DNA is TGTGCCACTCAGGATCGTACCAAAAACATTCAGTACTTC. Residues: CATQDRTKNIQYF.